This TCR beta chain is drawn from a study of cytotoxic CD8 clonotypes in ibrutinib-treated CLL. On the study more broadly: Results showed roughly 25 partial and 2 complete responses; following median around 68 months, roughly 14 remained remitted, roughly 12 advanced. Collecting the response samples happened after a median roughly eleven months of treatment, with a range of 6 to 36.

Profiled with immunoSEQ multiplex PCR; TCRdb holds only in-frame clones, not every one. Counted here are tens of thousands of clones, 70% to 80% occurring once; the ten biggest clones make up approximately 4.4%. This CDR3 has 12 amino acids. Between the trimmed V and J ends, which lost 0 bases and 9 bases, there was a span of 5 bases. Germline V CDR1 and CDR2: LGHNA, YSLEER. Sequenced here: PBMCs, sampled after 12 months of ibrutinib treatment. J is TRBJ1-4 and V is TRBV4-3; D is undetermined. The receptor comes from a human donor with chronic lymphocytic leukemia. The CDR3 is CASSQDWKKLFF. DNA of the CDR3: TGCGCCAGCAGCCAAGATTGGAAAAAACTGTTTTTT.